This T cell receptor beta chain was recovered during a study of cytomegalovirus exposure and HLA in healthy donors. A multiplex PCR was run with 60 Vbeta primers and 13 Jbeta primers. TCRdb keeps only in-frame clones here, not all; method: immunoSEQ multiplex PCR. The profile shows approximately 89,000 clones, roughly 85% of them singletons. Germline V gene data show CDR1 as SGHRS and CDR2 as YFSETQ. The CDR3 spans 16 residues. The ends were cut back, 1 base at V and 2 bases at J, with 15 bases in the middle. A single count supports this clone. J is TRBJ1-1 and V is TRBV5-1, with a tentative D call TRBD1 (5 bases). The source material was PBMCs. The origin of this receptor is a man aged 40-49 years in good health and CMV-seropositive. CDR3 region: CASSLWERGLNTEAFF. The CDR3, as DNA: TGCGCCAGCAGCTTGTGGGAAAGGGGCTTAAACACTGAAGCTTTCTTT.